These T cell receptor beta chains were read from a single sample in a study of blood T cell repertoires in COVID-19. The repertoire was sequenced with immunoSEQ multiplex PCR; TCRdb's copy has only in-frame clones and lacks some. The repertoire holds approximately 200,000 clones, with approximately 80% as singletons. The sample was peripheral blood. Source of these receptors: a woman aged 50 to 65 with acute or convalescent COVID-19. Each CDR3 is given with its conserved first and last residue. D genes are given only for firm matches. Size is omitted from some rows. Given values are once, few, many or a class for expanded clones.

TGTGCCAGCAGCCAACTTTACGAGCAGTACTTC	CASSQLYEQYF	once	TRBV3-1/TRBV3-2	.	TRBJ2-7
TGTGCCACCAGCAGAGCCCGGACAGGGAGCTCTGGAAACACCATATATTTT	CATSRARTGSSGNTIYF	.	TRBV15	TRBD1	TRBJ1-3
TGTGCCAGCAGCTTAGATTTCAGGGGAGCTAACTATGGCTACACCTTC	CASSLDFRGANYGYTF	.	TRBV7-2	.	TRBJ1-2
TGTGCCAGCCGCGGCGGGGACAGGGATAATTCACCCCTCCACTTT	CASRGGDRDNSPLHF	once	TRBV28	TRBD1	TRBJ1-6
TGTGCCACCAGTGACCCTAGGACATCCAACTATGGCTACACCTTC	CATSDPRTSNYGYTF	once	TRBV24-1	.	TRBJ1-2
TGTGCCAGCAGTTTAAGTCCGACAGGGAAGGAGGAAAACACCATATATTTT	CASSLSPTGKEENTIYF	.	TRBV27	TRBD1	TRBJ1-3
TGTGCCAGCAGTTTAAGACAGGTCGATGGCTACACCTTC	CASSLRQVDGYTF	.	TRBV12-3/TRBV12-4	.	TRBJ1-2
TGCAGCGTCGCGGACAGGACCGAGACCCAGTACTTC	CSVADRTETQYF	.	TRBV29-1	TRBD1	TRBJ2-5
TGTGCCAGCAGTTTACGCGGGAACTATGGCTACACCTTC	CASSLRGNYGYTF	.	TRBV28	.	TRBJ1-2
TGTGCCAGCAGTTCCAAATCAGGGCCGCTGAACACTGAAGCTTTCTTT	CASSSKSGPLNTEAFF	.	TRBV6-5	.	TRBJ1-1
TGCGCCAGCAGCTTGGAGCGGGGGACTTACGAGCAGTACTTC	CASSLERGTYEQYF	few	TRBV5-1	TRBD2	TRBJ2-7
TGTGCCAGCAGCCCCTCGGACAGGGGGTGGGGTACGCAGTATTTT	CASSPSDRGWGTQYF	.	TRBV27	TRBD1	TRBJ2-3
TGTGCCAGCAGTTTATATTGGACAGGTGTCGAAGCTTTCTTT	CASSLYWTGVEAFF	.	TRBV28	TRBD1	TRBJ1-1